This is a list of T cell receptor beta chains from one sample in a study of cytomegalovirus exposure and HLA in healthy donors. The table came from immunoSEQ multiplex PCR; TCRdb's copy has only in-frame clones and leaves some out. The sample table includes under 100,000 clones. The sequenced material came from PBMCs. The receptors were gathered from a man aged 30 to 45 in good health and CMV-seronegative. CDR3s include the opening cysteine and the closing phenylalanine or tryptophan. The order of the fields is CDR3 protein, CDR3 length, V gene.

CDR3aa: CASEGVGDEKLFF; len: 13; v_gene: TRBV25-1
CDR3aa: CASSRASGGTYEQYF; len: 15; v_gene: TRBV25-1
CDR3aa: CASSSGQGRTEAFF; len: 14; v_gene: TRBV11-3
CDR3aa: CASSERDRNQPQHF; len: 14; v_gene: TRBV2
CDR3aa: CASSTSTSAVVYEQYF; len: 16; v_gene: TRBV13
CDR3aa: CASSPLASGRANEQYF; len: 16; v_gene: TRBV18
CDR3aa: CSVVSQDYGYTF; len: 12; v_gene: TRBV29-1
CDR3aa: CASDAGGEKLFF; len: 12; v_gene: TRBV14
CDR3aa: CASTGGGETQYF; len: 12; v_gene: TRBV2
CDR3aa: CASSGLAGSYNEQFF; len: 15; v_gene: TRBV18
CDR3aa: CASSLVGDGYTF; len: 12; v_gene: TRBV5-1
CDR3aa: CASSSTVAKNIQYF; len: 14; v_gene: TRBV5-4
CDR3aa: CASDAQDTDTQYF; len: 13; v_gene: TRBV5-6
CDR3aa: CASSRGTEKGETQYF; len: 15; v_gene: TRBV7-7
CDR3aa: CASSESLAGLYEQYF; len: 15; v_gene: TRBV10-1
CDR3aa: CASTSGRFSGANVLTF; len: 16; v_gene: TRBV5-1
CDR3aa: CASSSFPAGRFYEQYF; len: 16; v_gene: TRBV5-1
CDR3aa: CASSFLAGDSYNEQFF; len: 16; v_gene: TRBV7-9
CDR3aa: CASSLGLAGQETQYF; len: 15; v_gene: TRBV5-1
CDR3aa: CAWRVRASYEQYF; len: 13; v_gene: TRBV30
CDR3aa: CATARQGNEKLFF; len: 13; v_gene: TRBV10-3
CDR3aa: CASRQGGPNYGYTF; len: 14; v_gene: TRBV2
CDR3aa: CASSIGYLAGETQYF; len: 15; v_gene: TRBV19
CDR3aa: CARSLYRTSGRSNTGELFF; len: 19; v_gene: TRBV5-3
CDR3aa: CASSTHRDLYEQYF; len: 14; v_gene: TRBV6-5
CDR3aa: CASSALPNYEQYF; len: 13; v_gene: TRBV9
CDR3aa: CASSLVVQGFSGNTIYF; len: 17; v_gene: TRBV11-2
CDR3aa: CASSRTVYAIYF; len: 12; v_gene: TRBV2
CDR3aa: CASSATGFSYEQYF; len: 14; v_gene: TRBV6-5
CDR3aa: CASSLGRAGTEAFF; len: 14; v_gene: TRBV5-4
CDR3aa: CASSGDPGVGAFF; len: 13; v_gene: TRBV5-1